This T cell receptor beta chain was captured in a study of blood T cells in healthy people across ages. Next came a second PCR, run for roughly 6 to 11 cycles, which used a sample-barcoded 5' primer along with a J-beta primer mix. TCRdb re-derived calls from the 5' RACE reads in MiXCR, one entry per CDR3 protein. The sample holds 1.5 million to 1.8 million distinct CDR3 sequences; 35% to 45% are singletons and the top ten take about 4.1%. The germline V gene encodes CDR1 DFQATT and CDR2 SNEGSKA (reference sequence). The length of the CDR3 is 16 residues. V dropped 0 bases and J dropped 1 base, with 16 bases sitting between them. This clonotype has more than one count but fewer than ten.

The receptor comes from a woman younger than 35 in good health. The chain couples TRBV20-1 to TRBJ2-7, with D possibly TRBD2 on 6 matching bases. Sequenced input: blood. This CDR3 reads CSARDQGGAKSYEQYF. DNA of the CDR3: TGCAGTGCTAGAGATCAAGGAGGGGCCAAATCCTACGAGCAGTACTTC.